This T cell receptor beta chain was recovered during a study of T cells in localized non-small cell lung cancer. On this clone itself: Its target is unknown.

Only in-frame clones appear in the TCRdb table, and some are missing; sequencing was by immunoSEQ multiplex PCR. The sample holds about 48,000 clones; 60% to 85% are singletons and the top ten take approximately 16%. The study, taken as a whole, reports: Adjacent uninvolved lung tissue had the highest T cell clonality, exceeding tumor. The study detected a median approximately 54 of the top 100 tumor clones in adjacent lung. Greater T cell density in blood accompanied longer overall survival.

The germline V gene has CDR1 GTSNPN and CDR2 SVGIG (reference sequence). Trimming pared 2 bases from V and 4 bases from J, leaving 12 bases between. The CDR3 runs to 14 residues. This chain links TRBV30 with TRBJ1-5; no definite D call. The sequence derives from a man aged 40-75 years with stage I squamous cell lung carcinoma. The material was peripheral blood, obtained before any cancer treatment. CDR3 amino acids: CAWSRTEFNQPQHF. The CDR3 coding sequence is TGTGCCTGGAGTCGGACGGAATTTAATCAGCCCCAGCATTTT.